This T cell receptor (beta chain) emerged from a study of cytomegalovirus exposure and HLA in healthy donors. Study-wide context: When 398 donors were genotyped, 81% of them were found to fall in the Caucasian-associated ancestry cluster. General observations from the study: An analysis that was carried out later associated 16,000 or so TCR beta sequences with HLA alleles at 0.05 false discovery rate. Cytomegalovirus status, reportedly, was diagnosed with high specificity and sensitivity by the classifier.

There are 14 residues in the CDR3. Germline CDR1 is SGHVS and CDR2 is FQNEAQ. Unmatched junction bases numbered 5, after V lost 5 bases and J lost 2 bases. For this clone: The target antigen is unknown.

A multiplex PCR was run with 60 Vbeta primers and 13 Jbeta primers. Method: immunoSEQ multiplex PCR; TCRdb's copy keeps in-frame clones and lacks some. The table includes 160,000 or so clones, roughly 82% detected once. The sequenced sample was PBMCs. V is TRBV7-8 and J is TRBJ1-1, with 7 positions matching TRBD1. This TCR came from a man aged 50-60 years in good health and CMV-seropositive. In DNA form, the CDR3 reads TGTGCCAGCAGCGTACAGGGGTATAACACTGAAGCTTTCTTT. Protein product: CASSVQGYNTEAFF.